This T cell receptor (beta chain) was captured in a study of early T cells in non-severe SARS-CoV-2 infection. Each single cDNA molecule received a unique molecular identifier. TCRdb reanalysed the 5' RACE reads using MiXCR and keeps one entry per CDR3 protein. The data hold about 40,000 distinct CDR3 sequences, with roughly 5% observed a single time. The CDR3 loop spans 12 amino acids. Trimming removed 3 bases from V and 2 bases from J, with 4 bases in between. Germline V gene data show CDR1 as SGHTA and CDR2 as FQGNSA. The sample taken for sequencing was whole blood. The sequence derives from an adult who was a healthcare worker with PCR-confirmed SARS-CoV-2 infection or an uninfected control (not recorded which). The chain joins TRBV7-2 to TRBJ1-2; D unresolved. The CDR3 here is CASSFSNYGYTF. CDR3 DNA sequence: TGTGCCAGCAGCTTCTCCAACTATGGCTACACCTTC.